This TCR beta chain originates from a study of blood T cell repertoires in COVID-19. This clone has just one count. Trimming took off 0 bases at V and 4 bases at J, with 9 bases between the two ends. Germline V lookup: CDR1 MGHRA, CDR2 YSYEKL. The CDR3 loop spans 15 amino acids. Per the original data handling: Nucleated cell counts were estimated from reference gene primer amplification. The repertoire was sequenced with immunoSEQ multiplex PCR; TCRdb's copy has only in-frame clones and lacks some. V and J calls and clone size are as listed in that table; D and trimming were resolved from the DNA. This sample carries some 240,000 clones, more than 65% of them seen once, and the ten largest clones take 9.7%.

This sequence was found in a man aged 50 to 59 with active or convalescent COVID-19. What was sequenced was peripheral blood. The chain has TRBV4-1 and TRBJ1-4; D uncertain. Here the CDR3 DNA reads TGCGCCAGCAGCCAAGAAGGCCAGGTTAATGAAAAACTGTTTTTT. Translation: CASSQEGQVNEKLFF.